The T cell receptor beta chain under discussion was sequenced for a study of CD8 T cells in Susac syndrome. RNA in amounts of about 0.5 to 1 ug was reverse transcribed with random hexamers. The method of amplification for TCR beta CDR3 was immunoSEQ multiplex PCR, covering 54 Vbeta and 13 Jbeta. Each CDR3 protein gets one entry after TCRdb re-called the immunoSEQ multiplex PCR reads with MiXCR. The sample has some 80,000 distinct CDR3 sequences, over 90% seen once. This clonotype was recorded once. CDR3 length: 14 residues. After removal of 4 bases from V and 2 bases from J, the junction contained 4 bases not matched to a gene. Germline V lookup: CDR1 MGHRA, CDR2 YSYEKL. The individuals used as controls were healthy donors who had been matched for both age and sex. FACS was used to enrich TEMRA cells, whereas the CD8+ and CD4+ T cells were obtained by negative isolation.

Sequencing input: CD8+ T cells from PBMCs. This sequence joins TRBV4-1 and TRBJ2-7; 8 bases fit TRBD2. The sequence came from a human donor in good health. The CDR3 nucleotides are TGCGCCAGCAGCCCATTAGCGGGGCCCTACGAGCAGTACTTC. Its translation: CASSPLAGPYEQYF.